The 7 T cell receptor beta chains in this list originate from one sample, sequenced in a study of regulatory T cells in long-lasting Graves disease. Documented time point: newly diagnosed GD, antithyroid drugs for less than 3 months. PBMCs were the source of the RNA used for TCR sequencing. Building of the TCR beta libraries involved iRepertoire HTBI primers and Arm-PCR of CDR3 regions. One entry per CDR3 protein results from TCRdb running MiXCR on the multiplex PCR reads. This sample has 400,000 to 550,000 distinct CDR3 sequences, with about 17% found just once. These data were likewise used in another study, on T cells in Graves' hyperthyroidism and ophthalmopathy.

The sequencing used peripheral blood mononuclear cells (PBMCs), collected at new diagnosis, from a patient treated with antithyroid drugs. The receptor source for this set is a woman aged 18-30 years with Graves disease.

This clonotype was detected only a few times. The gene calls are TRBV27 and TRBJ2-3; 8 bases are a match to TRBD2. Germline V gene data show CDR1 as MNHEY and CDR2 as SMNVEV (reference sequence). This CDR3 has 15 amino acids. The V and J ends lost 4 bases and 1 base, in that order; junction bases with no gene match: 4. The CDR3 sequence: CASSSAGAGTDTQYF. Here the CDR3 DNA reads TGTGCCAGCAGTTCAGCGGGAGCGGGCACAGATACGCAGTATTTT.

The rearrangement uses TRBV4-1 and TRBJ2-7; D may be TRBD1 (8 bases). In germline, CDR1 is MGHRA, CDR2 YSYEKL. The CDR3 loop spans 18 amino acids. Trimming removed 1 base from V and 3 bases from J, with 22 bases in between. CDR3 nucleotide sequence: TGCGCCAGCAGCCAAGGGGGGCTAGCGGACAGGGAAGGCTACGAGCAGTACTTC. This sequence encodes CASSQGGLADREGYEQYF.

This clonotype was seen a handful of times. V is TRBV12-3 or TRBV12-4 and J is TRBJ1-4, with TRBD1 matching 7 bases. Unmatched junction bases numbered 8, after V lost 4 bases and J lost 6 bases. The CDR3 sequence is 15 residues long. The CDR3 spells CASSYTGDKDEKLFF. The CDR3 bases are TGTGCCAGCAGTTACACAGGGGATAAGGATGAAAAACTGTTTTTT.

The table lists this clonotype with a few counts. The V and J genes are TRBV30 and TRBJ2-1; no clear D. Germline assignment: CDR1 GTSNPN and CDR2 SVGIG (reference sequence). This CDR3 contains 8 residues. The CDR3 sequence: CVCNEQFF. CDR3 DNA: TGTGTCTGCAATGAGCAGTTCTTC.

This clonotype was found many times. CDR3 sequence: CASSFQGSTYEQYF. The CDR3 nucleotides are TGTGCCAGCAGCTTTCAAGGGTCCACCTACGAGCAGTACTTC. V gene TRBV13 combines with J gene TRBJ2-7; D remains unclear. The length of the CDR3 is 14 residues. Trimming took 3 bases from V and 2 from J, leaving 11 bases between them. Germline V gene lookup returns CDR1 PRHDT and CDR2 FYEKMQ (reference sequence).

The genes are TRBV20-1 and TRBJ1-3; D remains unclear. Germline CDR1 and CDR2: DFQATT and SNEGSKA (reference sequence). Trimming left V 3 bases short and J 1 base short, with 4 bases between. The CDR3 is 12 residues long. In nucleotides, the CDR3 is TGCAGTGCTAGTGGTTCTGGAAACACCATATATTTT. Translating it yields CSASGSGNTIYF.

This clonotype has ten or more counts. The chain employs TRBV28 and TRBJ2-2, with TRBD1 matching 9 bases. V lost 6 bases, J lost 4 bases, and 15 bases stayed unmatched. The CDR3 runs 18 residues. In germline, CDR1 is MDHEN, CDR2 SYDVKM. The CDR3 DNA sequence: TGTGCCAGCAGAACCCCCGGGACAGGGCCGCGTGGCACCGGGGAGCTGTTTTTT. Protein: CASRTPGTGPRGTGELFF.